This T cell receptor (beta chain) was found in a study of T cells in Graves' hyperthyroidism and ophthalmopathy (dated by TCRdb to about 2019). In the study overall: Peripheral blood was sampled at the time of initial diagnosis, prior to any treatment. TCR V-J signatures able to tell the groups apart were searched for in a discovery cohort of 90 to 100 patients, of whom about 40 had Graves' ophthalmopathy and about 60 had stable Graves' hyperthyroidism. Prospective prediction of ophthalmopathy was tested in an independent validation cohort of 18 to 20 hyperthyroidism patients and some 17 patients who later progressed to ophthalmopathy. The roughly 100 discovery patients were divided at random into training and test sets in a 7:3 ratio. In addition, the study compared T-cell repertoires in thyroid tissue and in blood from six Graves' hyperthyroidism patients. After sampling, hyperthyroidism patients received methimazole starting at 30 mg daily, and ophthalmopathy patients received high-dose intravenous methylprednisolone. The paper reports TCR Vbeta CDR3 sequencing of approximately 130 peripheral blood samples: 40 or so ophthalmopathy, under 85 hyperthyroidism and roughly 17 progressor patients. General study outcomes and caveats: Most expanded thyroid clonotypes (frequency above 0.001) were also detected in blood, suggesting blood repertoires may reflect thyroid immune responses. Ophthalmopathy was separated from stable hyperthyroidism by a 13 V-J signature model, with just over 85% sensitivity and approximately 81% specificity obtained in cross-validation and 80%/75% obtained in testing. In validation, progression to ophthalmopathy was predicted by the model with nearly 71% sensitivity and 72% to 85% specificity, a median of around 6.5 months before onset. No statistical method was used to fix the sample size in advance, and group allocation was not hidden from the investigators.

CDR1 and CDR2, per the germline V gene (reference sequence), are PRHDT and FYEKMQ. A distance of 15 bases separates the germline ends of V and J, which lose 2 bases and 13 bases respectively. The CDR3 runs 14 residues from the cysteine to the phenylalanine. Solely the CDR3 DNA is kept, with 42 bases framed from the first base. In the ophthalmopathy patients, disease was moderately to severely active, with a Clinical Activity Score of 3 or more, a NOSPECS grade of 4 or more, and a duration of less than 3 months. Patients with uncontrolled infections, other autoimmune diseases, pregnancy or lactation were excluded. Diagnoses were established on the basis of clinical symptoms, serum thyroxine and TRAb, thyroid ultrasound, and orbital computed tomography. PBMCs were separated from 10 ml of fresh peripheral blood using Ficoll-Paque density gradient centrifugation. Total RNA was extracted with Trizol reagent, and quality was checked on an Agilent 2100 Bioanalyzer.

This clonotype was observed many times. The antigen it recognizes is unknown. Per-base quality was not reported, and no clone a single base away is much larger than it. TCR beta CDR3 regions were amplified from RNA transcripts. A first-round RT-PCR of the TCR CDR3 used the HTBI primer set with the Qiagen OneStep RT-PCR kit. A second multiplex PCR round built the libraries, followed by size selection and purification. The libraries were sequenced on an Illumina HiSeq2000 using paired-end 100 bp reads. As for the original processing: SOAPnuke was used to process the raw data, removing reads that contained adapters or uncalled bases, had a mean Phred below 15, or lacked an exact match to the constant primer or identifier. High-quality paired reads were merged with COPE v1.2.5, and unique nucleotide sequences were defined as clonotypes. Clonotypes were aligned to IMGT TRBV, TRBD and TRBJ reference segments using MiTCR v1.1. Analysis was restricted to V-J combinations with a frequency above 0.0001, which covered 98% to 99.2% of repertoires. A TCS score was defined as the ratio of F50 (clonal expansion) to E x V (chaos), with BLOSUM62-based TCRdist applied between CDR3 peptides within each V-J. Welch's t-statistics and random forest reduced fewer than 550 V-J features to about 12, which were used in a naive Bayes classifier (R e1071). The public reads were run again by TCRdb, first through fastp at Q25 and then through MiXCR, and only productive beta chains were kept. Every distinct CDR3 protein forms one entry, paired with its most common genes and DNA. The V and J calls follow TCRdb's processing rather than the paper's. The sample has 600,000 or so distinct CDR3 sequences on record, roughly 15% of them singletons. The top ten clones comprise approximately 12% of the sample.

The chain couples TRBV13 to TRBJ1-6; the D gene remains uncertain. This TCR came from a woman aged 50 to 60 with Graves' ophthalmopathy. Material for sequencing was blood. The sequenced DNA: TGTGCCAGCAGCTTAAGACCCGTTACCAGTCCCCTCCACTTT. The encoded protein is CASSLRPVTSPLHF.